The 23 T cell receptor beta chains listed next were all sequenced from one sample in a study of blood T cell repertoires in COVID-19. The data were produced by immunoSEQ multiplex PCR, yet TCRdb's version contains in-frame clones alone and is incomplete. This table holds 200,000 to 300,000 clones, around four fifths found once. The sequenced sample was peripheral blood. Source of these receptors: a man aged 45-60 years with acute or convalescent COVID-19.

This clone was seen more than once but under ten times. The genes are TRBV19 and TRBJ1-2, with D tentatively TRBD1 (6 bases). The CDR3 is made up of 14 amino acids. V was pared by 7 bases and J by 4 bases, with 16 bases between. CDR1 is LNHDA and CDR2 is SQIVND in the germline V gene (reference sequence). The CDR3 region has the DNA TGTGCCAGTACCCCCAGGGGCCTCTCCTATGGCTACACCTTC. Residues: CASTPRGLSYGYTF.

V is TRBV30 and J is TRBJ2-7; 8 nucleotides align to TRBD2. Germline V gene lookup returns CDR1 GTSNPN and CDR2 SVGIG (reference sequence). The CDR3 runs to 15 residues. The V and J ends lost 3 bases and 2 bases, in that order; junction bases with no gene match: 9. CDR3 bases: TGTGCCTGGAGCGGCCGGGGGGGAGCGACCTACGAGCAGTACTTC. Translating it yields CAWSGRGGATYEQYF. The full variable domain, with the rest looked up from reference TRBV30 and TRBJ2-7, is SQTIHQWPATLVQPVGSPLSLECTVEGTSNPNLYWYRQAAGRGLQLLFYSVGIGQISSEVPQNLSASRPQDRQFILSSKKLLLSDSGFYLCAWSGRGGATYEQYFGPGTRLTVT.

V gene TRBV5-1 combines with J gene TRBJ1-4, with 8 bases fitting TRBD1. The CDR3 has 12 amino acids. Germline V gives CDR1 SGHRS, CDR2 YFSETQ. V shed 8 bases and J 7 bases; nucleotides not matched to a gene: 4. The CDR3 bases are TGCGCCAGTCGACAGGGGAGTGAAAAACTGTTTTTT. Its translation is CASRQGSEKLFF. Drawing the rest from reference TRBV5-1 and TRBJ1-4, the complete variable domain is KAGVTQTPRYLIKTRGQQVTLSCSPISGHRSVSWYQQTPGQGLQFLFEYFSETQRNKGNFPGRFSGRQFSNSRSEMNVSTLELGDSALYLCASRQGSEKLFFGSGTQLSVL.

The chain uses TRBV2 and TRBJ1-4; D perhaps matches TRBD1 (5 bases). This CDR3 has 14 residues. Between the trimmed V and J ends, which lost 2 bases and 5 bases, there was a span of 9 bases. The germline gives CDR1 SNHLY, CDR2 FYNNEI. The CDR3 DNA sequence: TGTGCCAGCAGTGAATTGCAGGGAAATGAAAAACTGTTTTTT. Translation gives CASSELQGNEKLFF.

The V gene is TRBV18, the J gene TRBJ2-7; maybe TRBD1 (5 bases). V dropped 4 bases and J dropped 4 bases, with 17 bases sitting between them. The CDR3 has 15 residues. From germline, CDR1 is KGHSH and CDR2 LQKENI. CDR3 amino acids: CASSLLGAGSYEQYF. DNA for the CDR3: TGTGCCAGCTCACTTCTAGGGGCAGGGTCGTACGAGCAGTACTTC.

In this sample, this clone turned up once. The chain has TRBV6-5 and TRBJ1-2; D is unresolved. The CDR3 length is 15 residues. CDR1 and CDR2 from the germline V gene are MNHEY and SVGAGI. V dropped 5 bases and J dropped 0 bases, with 13 bases sitting between them. DNA of the CDR3: TGTGCCAGCAGTCTAGAGGGAGGACCTAACTATGGCTACACCTTC. Protein sequence: CASSLEGGPNYGYTF.

The J gene is TRBJ2-7, the V gene TRBV19, with TRBD2 as a possible D gene (6 bases). Germline CDR1 reads LNHDA; CDR2 reads SQIVND (reference sequence). The CDR3 loop spans 15 amino acids. Trimming left V 5 bases short and J 1 base short, with 15 bases between. The CDR3 region is CASSATGLSSYEQYF. The CDR3 DNA reads TGTGCCAGTAGTGCGACGGGACTCTCGTCCTACGAGCAGTACTTC. The whole variable domain, remainder taken from reference TRBV19 and TRBJ2-7, is DGGITQSPKYLFRKEGQNVTLSCEQNLNHDAMYWYRQDPGQGLRLIYYSQIVNDFQKGDIAEGYSVSREKKESFPLTVTSAQKNPTAFYLCASSATGLSSYEQYFGPGTRLTVT.

The gene calls are TRBV20-1 and TRBJ2-3, with D perhaps matching TRBD1 (6 bases). Looked up from germline, CDR1 is DFQATT and CDR2 is SNEGSKA (reference sequence). The CDR3 runs 13 residues. V lost 3 bases, J lost 4 bases, and 11 bases lay in between. For the CDR3, the DNA is TGCAGTGCTAGTAACAGGGCAGCAGATACGCAGTATTTT. This sequence encodes CSASNRAADTQYF.

The genes are TRBV30 and TRBJ2-5; 7 bases line up with TRBD1. Germline CDR1 is GTSNPN and CDR2 is SVGIG (reference sequence). The J segment lost 2 bases and the V segment lost 1 base, leaving 4 bases of the junction unmatched. The CDR3 length is 14 residues. The CDR3 DNA follows: TGTGCCTGGAGTGCCACAGGGGCTCAAGAGACCCAGTACTTC. Its translation is CAWSATGAQETQYF.

This clone has just a few counts. This sequence joins TRBV6-5 and TRBJ1-4, with 8 bases fitting TRBD1. In germline, CDR1 is MNHEY, CDR2 SVGAGI. The V segment lost 4 bases and the J segment 4 bases; nucleotides outside the gene matches: 5. This CDR3 comprises 15 residues. The CDR3 sequence is CASSFTGGNNEKLFF. The CDR3 bases are TGTGCCAGCAGTTTTACAGGGGGGAATAATGAAAAACTGTTTTTT.

This clone was detected only once. V usage is TRBV27 and J usage is TRBJ2-7; D unresolved. The V end was cut by 6 bases, the J end by 2 bases, with 11 bases between. The CDR3 contains 13 residues. Germline-derived CDR1 and CDR2 are MNHEY and SMNVEV (reference sequence). The CDR3 region has the DNA TGTGCCAGCAGGCCCGACGGAGCCTACGAGCAGTACTTC. This encodes CASRPDGAYEQYF.

The V gene is TRBV30, the J gene TRBJ1-3; TRBD1 matches at 7 bases. Germline assignment: CDR1 GTSNPN and CDR2 SVGIG (reference sequence). J lost 1 base, V lost 3 bases, and 0 bases had no gene match. The CDR3 length is 13 residues. CDR3 amino acids: CAWRTGSGNTIYF. CDR3 nucleotide sequence: TGTGCCTGGAGGACAGGGTCTGGAAACACCATATATTTT. Full variable domain (missing parts from reference TRBV30 and TRBJ1-3): SQTIHQWPATLVQPVGSPLSLECTVEGTSNPNLYWYRQAAGRGLQLLFYSVGIGQISSEVPQNLSASRPQDRQFILSSKKLLLSDSGFYLCAWRTGSGNTIYFGEGSWLTVV.

This chain connects TRBV2 to TRBJ2-1; 11 bases are a match to TRBD2. V shed 4 bases and J 6 bases; nucleotides not matched to a gene: 14. Germline V gene data show CDR1 as SNHLY and CDR2 as FYNNEI. CDR3 size: 18 residues. Here the CDR3 DNA reads TGTGCCAGCAGTGGCCTCAGGATAGCGGGAGGGTCGGTCAATGAGCAGTTCTTC. As protein: CASSGLRIAGGSVNEQFF. The complete variable domain, with remaining parts taken from reference TRBV2 and TRBJ2-1, reads EPEVTQTPSHQVTQMGQEVILRCVPISNHLYFYWYRQILGQKVEFLVSFYNNEISEKSEIFDDQFSVERPDGSNFTLKIRSTKLEDSAMYFCASSGLRIAGGSVNEQFFGPGTRLTVL.

The rearrangement links TRBV6-5 to TRBJ1-5; D gene unclear. The length of the CDR3 is 14 residues. Trimming shortened V by 0 bases and J by 9 bases, and 12 bases separated the two germline ends. Germline V gene lookup returns CDR1 MNHEY and CDR2 SVGAGI. The CDR3 DNA follows: TGTGCCAGCAGTTACTCCGGGGATCCTGGGCCCCAGCATTTT. Translated, it gives CASSYSGDPGPQHF.

The V call is TRBV10-1, the J call TRBJ2-1; 12 bases fit TRBD2. Trimming cost V 3 bases and J 6 bases; bases outside gene matches: 3. CDR3 size: 15 residues. The germline V gene encodes CDR1 WNHNN and CDR2 SYGVQD (reference sequence). The CDR3 reads CASSDASGGANEQFF. The CDR3 nucleotides read TGCGCCAGCAGTGATGCTAGCGGGGGGGCCAATGAGCAGTTCTTC.

J is TRBJ1-4 and V is TRBV10-2; TRBD1 matches at 9 bases. V was pared by 3 bases and J by 8 bases, with 4 bases of the junction left unmatched. The CDR3 is 14 residues long. The V gene's germline CDR1 is WSHSY and CDR2 SAAADI. CDR3 region: CASSDHGQGEKLFF. The CDR3 coding sequence is TGCGCCAGCAGTGACCACGGACAGGGGGAAAAACTGTTTTTT.

The genes are TRBV7-2 and TRBJ2-7; D gene uncertain. Trimming took off 1 base at V and 2 bases at J, with 12 bases between the two ends. The CDR3 totals 15 residues. The germline gives CDR1 SGHTA, CDR2 FQGNSA. CDR3 bases: TGTGCCAGCAGCTTAGTTGGCGGTTATCCCTACGAGCAGTACTTC. Amino acids: CASSLVGGYPYEQYF.

This chain joins TRBV11-2 and TRBJ1-6, with D unclear. Germline V gene data show CDR1 as SGHAT and CDR2 as FQNNGV. Trimming removed 0 bases from V and 9 bases from J, with 6 bases in between. CDR3 length: 13 amino acids. DNA for the CDR3: TGTGCCAGCAGCTTAGATCTCCCTTCACCCCTCCACTTT. Residues: CASSLDLPSPLHF.

This clone was detected once. The rearrangement joins TRBV7-8 to TRBJ1-2, with a tentative D call TRBD1 (5 bases). The CDR3 spans 17 residues. Germline assignment: CDR1 SGHVS and CDR2 FQNEAQ. V gave up 1 base and J gave up 7 bases, with 22 bases separating them. Here the CDR3 DNA reads TGTGCCAGCAGCTTAGTTCCTGCTGACAGAATCTTCTCTGGCTACACCTTC. Its protein is CASSLVPADRIFSGYTF.

The V call is TRBV15, the J call TRBJ2-7; 7 nucleotides match TRBD1. The CDR3 is 14 residues long. From germline, CDR1 is LNHNV and CDR2 YYDKDF (reference sequence). V was clipped by 7 bases and J by 0 bases; unmatched bases: 6. The CDR3 DNA sequence: TGTGCCACCAAACGACAGGGTAGCTCCTACGAGCAGTACTTC. This sequence encodes CATKRQGSSYEQYF. Combining the CDR3 with reference TRBV15 and TRBJ2-7 gives the whole variable domain DAMVIQNPRYQVTQFGKPVTLSCSQTLNHNVMYWYQQKSSQAPKLLFHYYDKDFNNEADTPDNFQSRRPNTSFCFLDIRSPGLGDTAMYLCATKRQGSSYEQYFGPGTRLTVT.

The rearrangement uses TRBV7-9 and TRBJ2-5, with D tentatively TRBD1 (6 bases). V was shortened by 0 bases and J by 1 base, with 9 bases between the two germline ends. Germline V gene sequence: CDR1 SEHNR, CDR2 FQNEAQ (reference sequence). This CDR3 region has 15 residues. CDR3 protein: CASSLALGGQETQYF. The CDR3 region has the DNA TGTGCCAGCAGCTTAGCATTAGGGGGCCAAGAGACCCAGTACTTC.

V is TRBV28 and J is TRBJ2-5; D may be TRBD2 (6 bases). Germline values: CDR1 MDHEN, CDR2 SYDVKM. V was cut by 3 bases and J by 5 bases, with 10 bases left in between. The CDR3 runs to 13 residues. The CDR3 spells CASSFGRPETQYF. The CDR3 DNA reads TGTGCCAGCAGTTTTGGGAGGCCTGAGACCCAGTACTTC.

The genes are TRBV19 and TRBJ2-6; weak D call: TRBD1 (6 bases). The CDR3 loop spans 17 amino acids. Germline assignment: CDR1 LNHDA and CDR2 SQIVND (reference sequence). The ends were cut back, 10 bases at V and 4 bases at J, with 23 bases in the middle. The CDR3 spells CATRGKQGFAGANVLTF. The CDR3, as DNA: TGTGCCACCAGAGGAAAGCAGGGGTTTGCAGGGGCCAACGTCCTGACTTTC.